The clone carrying this T cell receptor beta chain was observed many times. This sample is drawn from a study of neurological immune-mediated disorders. In each sequencing run, over 180 million TCR-beta sequences were generated from 15-18 subjects. TCRdb re-called the 5' RACE reads through MiXCR, storing one row per CDR3 protein. The top ten clones hold roughly 2.5% of a sample with more than 20,000 distinct CDR3 sequences, more than 2% of them seen once. Germline V gene data show CDR1 as SQVTM and CDR2 as ANQGSEA. V was cut by 6 bases and J by 4 bases, with 12 bases left in between. There are 13 residues in the CDR3.

The chain combines TRBV29-1 with TRBJ1-4, with D maybe TRBD1 (6 bases). The source is a woman in her forties or fifties with multiple sclerosis. The source material was PBMCs. DNA of the CDR3: TGCAGCGTCCCAGGGGTGGATAATGAAAAACTGTTTTTT. Protein sequence: CSVPGVDNEKLFF.